This TCR beta chain was identified during a study of T cell responses to AZD1222 COVID-19 vaccine. Study-level information: Samples with a second dose at about 4 or about 12 weeks were pooled together. Broader study findings: Donor demographics were predominantly white British with a female majority; clonal diversity may be underestimated.

The data were produced by immunoSEQ multiplex PCR, yet TCRdb's version contains in-frame clones alone and is incomplete. Of some 160,000 clones in the sample, roughly 92% were seen once. Germline V gene sequence: CDR1 GTSNPN, CDR2 SVGIG (reference sequence). This CDR3 region has 14 residues. V dropped 3 bases and J dropped 7; count of bases not matched to a gene: 4. For this clone: Its antigen is undetermined.

This sequence joins TRBV30 and TRBJ1-6; 9 bases are a match to TRBD1. The input for sequencing was peripheral blood, taken on day 0 of AZD1222 vaccination. This TCR was recovered from an adult in good health. In nucleotides, the CDR3 is TGTGCCTGGAGGGGACAGGGCCCGAATTCACCCCTCCACTTT. As protein: CAWRGQGPNSPLHF.